Listed below are T cell receptor beta chains from one sample, sequenced in a study of blood T cell repertoires in COVID-19. Measured with immunoSEQ multiplex PCR; TCRdb has only the in-frame clones, and not every one. The table has fewer than 95,000 clones, about four fifths seen once. The sequenced material came from peripheral blood. The receptor source for this set is a human donor in a cohort sampled during active COVID-19. CDR3s include the opening cysteine and the closing phenylalanine or tryptophan. The D gene is left open where the match is weak. Clone sizes are given selectively: once, few, many, or a class where the clone is expanded.

. TRBD2 TRBJ2-7 TRBV7-2 CASSLGTSGVKWRHEQYF TGTGCCAGCAGCTTAGGGACTAGCGGGGTAAAGTGGCGGCACGAGCAGTACTTC
. . TRBJ2-1 TRBV7-9 CASSLEALSLVSRNEQFF TGTGCCAGCAGCTTAGAAGCCCTTTCCCTTGTGAGTCGGAATGAGCAGTTCTTC
few TRBD1 TRBJ2-7 TRBV5-1 CASSSNAGTGGGEQYF TGCGCCAGCAGCTCTAATGCCGGGACAGGGGGCGGCGAGCAGTACTTC
. TRBD1 TRBJ1-6 TRBV19 CASRTRDRGDNSPLHF TGTGCCAGCCGTACCAGGGACAGGGGGGATAATTCACCCCTCCACTTT
. TRBD1 TRBJ1-1 TRBV5-1 CASSRDRNTEAFF TGCGCCAGCTCCCGGGACAGGAACACTGAAGCTTTCTTT
. . TRBJ2-7 TRBV13 CASSQTLRPPYEQYF TGTGCCAGCAGCCAGACCTTGAGGCCTCCCTACGAGCAGTACTTC
. TRBD2 TRBJ2-2 TRBV10-2 CASSLAGGLTGELFF TGCGCCAGCAGCCTAGCGGGGGGGCTGACCGGGGAGCTGTTTTTT
. . TRBJ1-2 TRBV28 CASSWYQGRYGYTF TGTGCCAGCAGTTGGTACCAGGGGCGGTATGGCTACACCTTC
. . TRBJ1-6 TRBV5-5 CASSLGGVNSPLHF TGCGCCAGCAGCTTGGGGGGGGTTAATTCACCCCTCCACTTT
few . TRBJ1-5 TRBV10-2 CASSESGVGGASQPQHF TGCGCCAGCAGTGAGTCGGGTGTTGGGGGGGCGAGTCAGCCCCAGCATTTT
. . TRBJ2-5 TRBV4-1 CASSQAFGETQYF TGCGCCAGCAGCCAAGCGTTCGGAGAGACCCAGTACTTC
. . TRBJ2-1 TRBV10-1 CASSESPSDYNEQFF TGCGCCAGCAGTGAGTCGCCTAGCGATTACAATGAGCAGTTCTTC
. . TRBJ1-2 TRBV18 CASSPGQVYGYTF TGTGCCAGCTCACCGGGTCAGGTCTATGGCTACACCTTC
. . TRBJ1-6 TRBV6-5 CASSLIQGGKVHF TGTGCCAGCAGCCTGATACAGGGCGGTAAGGTCCACTTT
. TRBD2 TRBJ2-1 TRBV4-2 CASSRISGGEYNEQFF TGTGCCAGCAGCCGAATTAGCGGGGGGGAATACAATGAGCAGTTCTTC
. . TRBJ1-3 TRBV2 CASSADWRNSGNTIYF TGTGCCAGCAGTGCGGACTGGCGAAATTCTGGAAACACCATATATTTT
. TRBD2 TRBJ2-3 TRBV9 CASSVTPTSGGTDTQYF TGTGCCAGCAGCGTAACCCCGACTAGCGGGGGCACAGATACGCAGTATTTT
. TRBD1 TRBJ1-1 TRBV30 CAWSRGQGVVGAFF TGTGCCTGGAGCAGGGGACAGGGGGTGGTAGGAGCTTTCTTT
. . TRBJ1-3 TRBV12-5 CASGPYSGNTIYF TGTGCTAGTGGTCCCTACTCTGGAAACACCATATATTTT
. TRBD2 TRBJ2-1 TRBV11-2 CASSLTALLAGVDEQFF TGTGCCAGCAGCTTAACGGCTCTACTAGCGGGGGTAGATGAGCAGTTCTTC
. TRBD1 TRBJ1-5 TRBV6-1 CASSDRDRGGSNQPQHF TGTGCCAGCAGTGATCGGGACAGGGGGGGAAGCAATCAGCCCCAGCATTTT
. TRBD2 TRBJ2-1 TRBV15 CATSRGGGSSYNEQFF TGTGCCACCAGCAGGGGGGGAGGGAGTTCCTACAATGAGCAGTTCTTC
. TRBD2 TRBJ2-1 TRBV4-1 CASSQGGGGYNEQFF TGCGCCAGCAGCCAAGGTGGGGGGGGGTACAATGAGCAGTTCTTC
. TRBD1 TRBJ1-6 TRBV11-3 CASSLGQDNSPLHF TGTGCCAGCAGCTTGGGACAGGATAATTCACCCCTCCACTTT
. TRBD1 TRBJ1-1 TRBV6-4 CASSDSSTGGKDTEAFF TGTGCCAGCAGTGACTCCTCGACAGGGGGCAAGGACACTGAAGCTTTCTTT
. TRBD2 TRBJ2-3 TRBV19 CASSISGGSTDTQYF TGTGCCAGTAGTATCTCCGGGGGGAGCACAGATACGCAGTATTTT
. TRBD2 TRBJ2-7 TRBV7-6 CASSLEAGGPYEQYF TGTGCCAGCAGCTTAGAAGCGGGGGGCCCCTACGAGCAGTACTTC
. . TRBJ1-5 TRBV6-4 CASSDRGNQPQHF TGTGCCAGCAGTGACCGGGGAAATCAGCCCCAGCATTTT
. TRBD1 TRBJ1-2 TRBV2 CASSTGTGTGSNYGYTF TGTGCCAGCAGCACCGGGACAGGGACTGGTTCTAACTATGGCTACACCTTC
. . TRBJ1-5 TRBV20-1 CSASPEGSFHQPQHF TGCAGTGCTAGTCCGGAGGGGAGTTTCCATCAGCCCCAGCATTTT
. . TRBJ2-7 TRBV5-1 CASSVGNSYEQYF TGCGCCAGCAGTGTCGGGAACTCCTACGAGCAGTACTTC
. . TRBJ1-6 TRBV7-2 CASNSGHLNSPLHF TGTGCCAGCAACTCAGGACACCTTAATTCACCCCTCCACTTT
. TRBD1 TRBJ2-7 TRBV6-5 CASSYSGQPYEQYF TGTGCCAGCAGTTACTCGGGACAGCCCTACGAGCAGTACTTC
. . TRBJ1-6 TRBV30 CAWSVGQTNSPLHF TGTGCCTGGAGTGTCGGACAGACTAATTCACCCCTCCACTTT